This TCR beta chain comes out of a study of blood T cell repertoires in COVID-19. Some clones are missing from TCRdb's copy, which holds only in-frame ones; the method was immunoSEQ multiplex PCR. Seen here are 150,000 to 200,000 clones, roughly 89% observed once, and the top ten hold around 12%. This clone appeared a few times. This sequence originates from a woman in her 70s with COVID-19, enrolled during active disease. Sample: peripheral blood.

CDR3 sequence (DNA): TGTGCCACCAAACCGGGACAGGGGGCGGCGAATGAGCAGTTCTTC. Protein: CATKPGQGAANEQFF. The rearrangement links TRBV10-3 to TRBJ2-1; 12 bases map to TRBD1. This CDR3 has 15 residues. CDR1 ENHRY and CDR2 SYGVKD come from the germline V gene. V lost 10 bases to trimming and J lost 7 bases; unmatched junction nucleotides: 11.